This T cell receptor beta chain emerged from a study of CD8+ T cells in alopecia areata. About the research overall: Tofacitinib therapy lasting 6 to 18 months was followed by 6 months off drug.

Between the trimmed V and J ends, which lost 5 bases and 0 bases, there was a span of 13 bases. This CDR3 region has 16 residues. From germline, CDR1 is SEHNR and CDR2 FQNEAQ (reference sequence). The treatment here: oral pan-JAK inhibitor, 5-10 mg twice daily. Peripheral blood and lesional scalp punch biopsies were taken from alopecia areata patients. RNA, once extracted, was reverse transcribed into cDNA for use as the sequencing template. The table came from immunoSEQ multiplex PCR; TCRdb's copy has only in-frame clones and leaves some out. The table shows 150,000 to 200,000 clones, with approximately 52% occurring only once. Study-wide findings and caveats: Association of baseline CD8+ expansion with response is uncertain owing to one nonresponder. Scalp samples also yield sequences from resident alphabeta T cells of normal skin.

On this clone itself: The antigen is undetermined.

The sample here was CD4+ T cells sorted from blood, taken at approximately week 60, from a patient treated with tofacitinib. J is TRBJ2-2 and V is TRBV7-9; D is perhaps TRBD1 or TRBD2 (5 bases each). The clonotype originates from a human donor with alopecia areata. This chain's CDR3 is CASSPGTQSNTGELFF. The CDR3 DNA reads TGTGCCAGCAGCCCCGGGACCCAATCGAACACCGGGGAGCTGTTTTTT.